These T cell receptor beta chains were read from a single sample in a study of T cell responses to AZD1222 COVID-19 vaccine. Produced via immunoSEQ multiplex PCR; TCRdb's table is partial and in-frame only. The data show roughly 98,000 clones, more than 80% seen once. The source was peripheral blood, collected on day 0 of AZD1222 vaccination. All receptors derive from an adult in good health. Each CDR3 is given with its conserved first and last residue. The order of the fields is J gene, V gene, clone size, D gene, CDR3 DNA, CDR3 protein. D genes are given only for firm matches. For some rows the clone size is stated as once, few or many, or as a class when expanded; others skip it.

>TRBJ1-1|TRBV5-1|NA|NA
TGCGCCAGCAGCTTTTCCGGAACCACTGAAGCTTTCTTT
CASSFSGTTEAFF
>TRBJ1-2|TRBV4-1|NA|NA
TGCGCCAGCAGCCAAGGGGCGGGCTTTTCCTCCTATGGCTACACCTTC
CASSQGAGFSSYGYTF
>TRBJ2-2|TRBV9|NA|TRBD2
TGTGCCAGCAGTCCCACTCCGGGACTAGCGGGGAACACCGGGGAGCTGTTTTTT
CASSPTPGLAGNTGELFF
>TRBJ1-2|TRBV2|few|NA
TGTGCCAGCAGCCACCAGGGTTCGCCCAACTATGGCTACACCTTC
CASSHQGSPNYGYTF
>TRBJ1-3|TRBV19|NA|NA
TGTGCCAGTAGCGAAGGGGTGGCTGGAAACACCATATATTTT
CASSEGVAGNTIYF
>TRBJ2-1|TRBV28|NA|TRBD2
TGTGCCAGCAGTTCCGAACTAGCGGGAGTGTACAATGAGCAGTTCTTC
CASSSELAGVYNEQFF
>TRBJ1-1|TRBV9|NA|NA
TGTGCCAGCAGCGTAGGTGAACTGGCAGACCGGCAAGCTTTCTTT
CASSVGELADRQAFF
>TRBJ2-5|TRBV10-3|NA|TRBD1
TGTGCCATCAGAGACAGGGTCGGGGAGACCCAGTACTTC
CAIRDRVGETQYF
>TRBJ2-2|TRBV3-1/TRBV3-2|once|TRBD2
TGTGCCAGCAGCCAAGATCAAAAACGGGAGGGCCGCGGCACCGGGGAGCTGTTTTTT
CASSQDQKREGRGTGELFF
>TRBJ2-5|TRBV18|NA|NA
TGTGCCAGCTCACCAGGTAGCGGAGAAGAGACCCAGTACTTC
CASSPGSGEETQYF
>TRBJ1-3|TRBV7-7|NA|NA
TGTGCTAGCAGCTCAGGGACTCCAAGCTCTGGAAACACCATATATTTT
CASSSGTPSSGNTIYF
>TRBJ2-7|TRBV4-1|NA|NA
TGCGCCAGCAGCCCCGTAGGGGGGGGCCGAGGATACGAGCAGTACTTC
CASSPVGGGRGYEQYF
>TRBJ2-1|TRBV4-1|NA|NA
TGCGCCAGCAGCCAAGAGGGAGGCCGCAATGAGCAGTTCTTC
CASSQEGGRNEQFF
>TRBJ1-5|TRBV6-5|once|TRBD1
TGTGCCATTACAGGGGGCAATCAGCCCCAGCATTTT
CAITGGNQPQHF
>TRBJ1-1|TRBV9|NA|TRBD1
TGTGCCAGCAGCGGAACGACAGGGGTCAACACTGAAGCTTTCTTT
CASSGTTGVNTEAFF
>TRBJ1-5|TRBV20-1|NA|TRBD1
TGCAGTGCTAGTTTTAGGGCAGGGGGCAAACAGGATCAGCCCCAGCATTTT
CSASFRAGGKQDQPQHF
>TRBJ2-7|TRBV10-2|NA|NA
TGCGCCAGCAGTGACCCGCGATTTAGGAGCTCCTACGAGCAGTACTTC
CASSDPRFRSSYEQYF
>TRBJ2-7|TRBV27|NA|NA
TGTGCCAGCAGTTTGCAGGGGAGGTTAACCTACGAGCAGTACTTC
CASSLQGRLTYEQYF
>TRBJ2-2|TRBV10-3|NA|NA
TGTGCCATCAGACCGGACAGAGCGAACACCGGGGAGCTGTTTTTT
CAIRPDRANTGELFF
>TRBJ1-3|TRBV2|NA|TRBD1
TGTGCCAGCTCTCGAGGGACAGCCGGTCTCTCTGGAAACACCATATATTTT
CASSRGTAGLSGNTIYF
>TRBJ2-7|TRBV27|NA|TRBD2
TGTGCCAGCAGTTCACTCGGGGTAGCGGGAGGGCCGGGGTCCTACGAGCAGTACTTC
CASSSLGVAGGPGSYEQYF
>TRBJ2-2|TRBV5-6|NA|NA
TGTGCCAGCAGCCTCCGCCCAGCGGGCACCGGGGAGCTGTTTTTT
CASSLRPAGTGELFF
>TRBJ1-6|TRBV30|NA|NA
TGTGCCTGGAGTGCTGACGGTGTGCAGTCACCCCTCCACTTT
CAWSADGVQSPLHF
>TRBJ1-2|TRBV6-5|NA|NA
TGTGCCAGCATAGAATCCCCAGGGACCCCACAAGGCTACACCTTC
CASIESPGTPQGYTF
>TRBJ2-3|TRBV28|NA|TRBD1
TGTGCCAGCAACCTGGAAACAGGGGGTACAGATACGCAGTATTTT
CASNLETGGTDTQYF
>TRBJ2-1|TRBV20-1|NA|NA
TGCAGTGCTAACAGGGTACCCGAGCAGTTCTTC
CSANRVPEQFF
>TRBJ2-7|TRBV18|NA|NA
TGTGCCAGCTCACCAAACCGGGACTCCTACGAGCAGTACTTC
CASSPNRDSYEQYF
>TRBJ1-4|TRBV5-8|NA|NA
TGTGCCAGCAGCTCCCCCACGAAGGACCCAAGTAATGAAAAACTGTTTTTT
CASSSPTKDPSNEKLFF
>TRBJ1-2|TRBV6-5|NA|NA
TGTGCCAGCAGTTACTCGAGGGGAACTAACTATGGCTACACCTTC
CASSYSRGTNYGYTF
>TRBJ1-5|TRBV3-1/TRBV3-2|NA|NA
TGTGCCAGCAGCCGCGGTACGTCCAGGGTTGGGTACAATCAGCCCCAGCATTTT
CASSRGTSRVGYNQPQHF
>TRBJ1-5|TRBV24-1|NA|NA
TGTGCCACCAGTGCCAGAAATCAGCCCCAGCATTTT
CATSARNQPQHF
>TRBJ2-1|TRBV30|NA|NA
TGTGCCTGGATGCGTCAGGGTCTAGCCTACAATGAGCAGTTCTTC
CAWMRQGLAYNEQFF
>TRBJ2-7|TRBV19|once|TRBD1
TGTGCCAGTAGTAACCAGGGGGCGGGTGAGCAGTACTTC
CASSNQGAGEQYF